This paragraph covers one T cell receptor beta chain sequence. This specimen belongs to a study of blood T cell repertoires in COVID-19. At the level of the study: Whether acute or convalescent, the COVID-19 samples came from the United States, Italy and Spain.

The CDR3 spans 11 residues. V gave up 6 bases and J gave up 3 bases, with 6 bases separating them. From germline, CDR1 is LNHDA and CDR2 SQIVND (reference sequence). Authors' data handling: Amplifying reference gene primers gave estimates of nucleated cell counts. Some clones are missing from TCRdb's copy, which holds only in-frame ones; the method was immunoSEQ multiplex PCR. V, J and clone size are those of that table, while D and trimming were read from the DNA. The profile shows 250,000 to 350,000 clones, 80% to 90% of them singletons. Seattle cases were enrolled at active infection and followed longitudinally.

The material sequenced was peripheral blood. V usage is TRBV19 and J usage is TRBJ2-7; TRBD2 might be the D (5 bases). The source is a woman aged 50 to 60 with COVID-19, enrolled during active disease. The CDR3 protein is CASSRGYEQYF. CDR3 bases: TGTGCCAGTAGCCGGGGCTACGAGCAGTACTTC.